This TCR beta chain is drawn from a study of radiotherapy plus CTLA-4 blockade in lung cancer. Regarding the study as a whole: Researchers report tumor-derived TCR clones expanding in blood after radiotherapy plus ipilimumab.

This clone rates as medium-sized (0.01 to 0.1%). Its antigen remains unknown. Germline CDR1 is SGHRS and CDR2 is YFSETQ. Trimming took 5 bases from V and 3 from J, leaving 14 bases between them. There are 14 residues in the CDR3. Sequencing was performed with immunoSEQ multiplex PCR; in TCRdb, only in-frame clones are kept and a portion is missing. The sample consists of 25,000 to 35,000 clones, 65% to 80% of them appearing once. The sequence was obtained from a human donor with non-small cell lung cancer who had stable disease on radiotherapy plus ipilimumab. The sequenced sample was peripheral blood, obtained from a patient treated with radiotherapy plus ipilimumab. The chain joins TRBV5-1 to TRBJ1-1; the D gene is possibly TRBD1 (5 bases). The CDR3 here is CASREIRGDTEAFF. DNA of the CDR3: TGCGCCAGCAGAGAAATTAGGGGAGACACTGAAGCTTTCTTT.